This note documents a single TCR beta chain sequence. This sample is drawn from a study of CD8+ T cells in alopecia areata. CDR3 length equals 11 residues. Germline V CDR1 and CDR2: DFQATT, SNEGSKA (reference sequence). Specified treatment: oral pan-JAK inhibitor, 5-10 mg twice daily. Extracted RNA was reverse transcribed into cDNA, the sequencing template. Using immunoSEQ multiplex PCR, the repertoire was profiled, and TCRdb retains in-frame clones only, with some absent. The sample lists some 190,000 clones; around 66% were seen once. The starting material was CD4+ T cells sorted from blood, obtained at week 44, from a patient treated with tofacitinib. This clonotype originated in a human donor with alopecia areata. The chain carries TRBV20-1 and TRBJ1-2, with D tentatively TRBD1 (5 bases). CDR3 loop: CRSPGGYGYTF. The DNA for the CDR3 is TGCAGATCCCCCGGGGGCTATGGCTACACCTTC.